The rows below give T cell receptor beta chains drawn from one sample of a study of yellow fever vaccine responses in identical twins. TCRdb reprocessed the RT-PCR reads with MiXCR, giving one entry per CDR3 protein. The data hold roughly 4,400 distinct CDR3 sequences, with 65% to 90% observed a single time. This specimen was T cells from blood (PBMCs), unsorted or a sorted subset (not recorded which), taken before or after yellow fever vaccination (not recorded which). These receptors all come from a woman between 18 and 29 years old who received the yellow fever vaccine. The CDR3 runs from the conserved cysteine through the conserved F or W. The D gene is left open where the match is weak. Expanded clones are given a class, and other clones once, few, many or no size at all.

abundance	v_gene	d_gene	j_gene	CDR3aa	CDR3nt
NA	TRBV29-1	NA	TRBJ1-1	CSVWEGNTEAFF	TGCAGCGTTTGGGAAGGGAACACTGAAGCTTTCTTT
NA	TRBV11-3	NA	TRBJ2-7	CASSQNGRRVSYEQYF	TGTGCCAGCAGCCAGAACGGCCGGAGGGTCTCCTACGAGCAGTACTTC
once	TRBV6-1	TRBD1	TRBJ2-5	CASRGTGAQETQYF	TGTGCCAGCAGAGGGACAGGGGCCCAAGAGACCCAGTACTTC
NA	TRBV6-1	NA	TRBJ1-5	CASREKGAEQPQHF	TGTGCCAGCAGGGAGAAAGGGGCTGAACAGCCCCAGCATTTT
NA	TRBV11-3	TRBD2	TRBJ2-3	CASSLGTSGTDTQYF	TGTGCCAGCAGCCTTGGGACTAGCGGCACAGATACGCAGTATTTT
NA	TRBV29-1	TRBD2	TRBJ2-5	CSVDGQVGLAGDGETQYF	TGCAGCGTTGACGGTCAGGTGGGGCTAGCGGGAGACGGGGAGACCCAGTACTTC
NA	TRBV29-1	NA	TRBJ2-1	CSVARVNEQFF	TGCAGCGTTGCGCGGGTCAATGAGCAGTTCTTC
NA	TRBV3-1	NA	TRBJ2-3	CASSQVGGTTDTQYF	TGTGCCAGCAGCCAAGTCGGAGGGACCACAGATACGCAGTATTTT
NA	TRBV4-2	NA	TRBJ2-7	CASSQASTGASYEQYF	TGTGCCAGCAGCCAAGCTTCAACGGGGGCCTCCTACGAGCAGTACTTC
NA	TRBV29-1	NA	TRBJ2-1	CSVAAVDEQFF	TGCAGCGTTGCGGCGGTGGATGAGCAGTTCTTC
few	TRBV18	NA	TRBJ1-1	CASSPTSGRVAEAFF	TGTGCCAGCTCACCAACTAGTGGCAGGGTGGCTGAAGCTTTCTTT
NA	TRBV9	TRBD1	TRBJ1-1	CASSAPGGVMNTEAFF	TGTGCCAGCAGCGCCCCAGGGGGAGTGATGAACACTGAAGCTTTCTTT
NA	TRBV4-1	TRBD1	TRBJ2-5	CASSQTPDRDQETQYF	TGCGCCAGCAGCCAGACCCCGGACAGGGACCAAGAGACCCAGTACTTC
NA	TRBV10-3	TRBD1	TRBJ2-7	CAIRRTGDTYEQYF	TGTGCCATCAGGCGGACAGGCGACACCTACGAGCAGTACTTC
NA	TRBV10-3	NA	TRBJ2-6	CAIMGSGANVLTF	TGTGCCATCATGGGGTCTGGGGCCAACGTCCTGACTTTC
NA	TRBV18	NA	TRBJ2-1	CASSLRQDRYNEQFF	TGTGCCAGCTCACTCCGACAGGACAGATACAATGAGCAGTTCTTC
NA	TRBV10-3	NA	TRBJ1-2	CAISELGANYGYTF	TGTGCCATCAGTGAGTTGGGAGCTAACTATGGCTACACCTTC
NA	TRBV15	NA	TRBJ2-7	CATSIHGDAREQYF	TGTGCCACCAGCATCCACGGCGACGCGCGGGAGCAGTACTTC
NA	TRBV4-1	NA	TRBJ2-1	CASSQPQTRELEQFF	TGCGCCAGCAGCCAACCCCAAACCAGGGAGCTTGAGCAGTTCTTC
NA	TRBV11-1	NA	TRBJ1-2	CASWEQGYTF	TGTGCCAGCTGGGAGCAGGGCTACACCTTC
NA	TRBV29-1	NA	TRBJ1-1	CSVEEGRWGTEAFF	TGCAGCGTTGAAGAAGGCAGGTGGGGCACTGAAGCTTTCTTT
few	TRBV11-3	NA	TRBJ1-6	CASSLQGFTDSPLHF	TGTGCCAGCAGCTTACAGGGATTTACGGATTCACCCCTCCACTTT
NA	TRBV4-1	NA	TRBJ2-7	CASSHEKVDSYVQYF	TGCGCCAGCAGCCACGAGAAAGTGGACAGTTACGTGCAGTACTTC
NA	TRBV18	NA	TRBJ2-3	CASSPPSGLLEYF	TGTGCCAGCTCACCACCGTCCGGTCTCCTGGAGTATTTT
NA	TRBV3-1	NA	TRBJ1-5	CASSQARGGKPQHF	TGTGCCAGCAGCCAAGCCAGGGGAGGTAAGCCCCAGCATTTT
NA	TRBV10-3	NA	TRBJ1-2	CALGADYGYTF	TGTGCCTTAGGGGCGGACTATGGCTACACCTTC
NA	TRBV7-9	NA	TRBJ2-3	CASSVRGDTDTQYF	TGTGCCAGCAGCGTCAGGGGAGACACAGATACGCAGTATTTT
NA	TRBV2	NA	TRBJ2-5	CASSNTGLGTQYF	TGTGCCAGCAGTAATACAGGGTTGGGGACCCAGTACTTC
NA	TRBV7-3	TRBD2	TRBJ2-1	CASSSHRTSGNNEQFF	TGTGCCAGCAGCTCGCACCGGACTAGCGGAAACAATGAGCAGTTCTTC
once	TRBV5-5	NA	TRBJ2-1	CASSTGPEYNEQFF	TGTGCCAGCAGCACGGGACCAGAATACAATGAGCAGTTCTTC
once	TRBV4-3	NA	TRBJ2-3	CASSQSGSGSYTQYF	TGCGCCAGCAGCCAAAGCGGTTCGGGCTCTTATACGCAGTATTTT
NA	TRBV28	NA	TRBJ1-5	CASLGRNQPQHF	TGTGCCAGCCTGGGCCGCAATCAGCCCCAGCATTTT
NA	TRBV11-3	NA	TRBJ2-5	CASSFWGNPRETQYF	TGTGCCAGCAGCTTCTGGGGAAACCCCAGAGAGACCCAGTACTTC
NA	TRBV4-3	NA	TRBJ2-1	CASSPYLATYNEQFF	TGCGCCAGCAGCCCCTACCTAGCGACATACAATGAGCAGTTCTTC
NA	TRBV29-1	NA	TRBJ1-2	CSAARLDYGYTF	TGCAGCGCGGCAAGACTGGACTATGGCTACACCTTC